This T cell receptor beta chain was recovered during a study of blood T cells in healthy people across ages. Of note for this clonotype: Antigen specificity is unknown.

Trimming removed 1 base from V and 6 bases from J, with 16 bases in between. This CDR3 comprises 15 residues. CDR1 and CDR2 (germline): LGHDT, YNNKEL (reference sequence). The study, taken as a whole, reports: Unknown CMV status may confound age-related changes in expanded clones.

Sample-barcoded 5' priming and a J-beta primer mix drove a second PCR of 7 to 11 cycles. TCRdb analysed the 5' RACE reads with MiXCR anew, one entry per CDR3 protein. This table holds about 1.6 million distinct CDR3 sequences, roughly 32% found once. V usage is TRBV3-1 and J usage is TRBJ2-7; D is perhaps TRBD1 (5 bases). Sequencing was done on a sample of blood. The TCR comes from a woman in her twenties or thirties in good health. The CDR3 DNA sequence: TGTGCCAGCAGCCAAGTAAAGACAGCCGCCCGCGAGCAGTACTTC. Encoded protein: CASSQVKTAAREQYF.